These T cell receptor beta chains were read from a single sample in a study of blood T cells in healthy people across ages. One entry per CDR3 protein, called by TCRdb with MiXCR from the 5' RACE reads. The sample lists around 2 million distinct CDR3 sequences, about 39% seen once, with more than 20% in the top ten. Material: blood. The receptors were gathered from a human donor in good health. The CDR3 runs from the conserved cysteine through the conserved F or W. The D gene is left open where the match is weak. A row's size may be missing; if present it is once, few, many or a size class.

TGTGCCAGCAGCCCTTCCAGGGGGCGCGGAGACTATGGCTACACCTTC | CASSPSRGRGDYGYTF | TRBD1 | once | TRBJ1-2 | TRBV28
TGTGCCACCAGTGAAAGAGCCAACACGGGCACAGATACGCAGTATTTT | CATSERANTGTDTQYF | . | few | TRBJ2-3 | TRBV24-1
TGCAGCGTTGAAGACCCCGGAGAAGAGGATCAGCCCCAGCATTTT | CSVEDPGEEDQPQHF | . | . | TRBJ1-5 | TRBV29-1
TGTGCCAGCAGTTTGGTAATAGCAGGGTACGAGCAGTACTTC | CASSLVIAGYEQYF | . | few | TRBJ2-7 | TRBV12-3/TRBV12-4
TGTGCCAGCAGCGTATCCGCGGGACTCATAAACTCCTACAATGAGCAGTTCTTC | CASSVSAGLINSYNEQFF | . | . | TRBJ2-1 | TRBV9
TGCAGTGCTAGTAAGGGAGAATCACCCCTCCACTTT | CSASKGESPLHF | . | . | TRBJ1-6 | TRBV20-1
TGTGCCAGCAGTACTTGGGGAGGGGCGGGGGAGACCCAGTACTTC | CASSTWGGAGETQYF | TRBD2 | . | TRBJ2-5 | TRBV5-5
TGTGCCAGTAGTATCGCGGGGAGGTCGAACACCGGGGAGCTGTTTTTT | CASSIAGRSNTGELFF | . | . | TRBJ2-2 | TRBV19
TGCGCCAGCAGCTCGGGGGGTACCAGGGGAGAGACCCAGTACTTC | CASSSGGTRGETQYF | . | . | TRBJ2-5 | TRBV5-1
TGTGCCAGCAGCCCGATTGCAGGGGCTGGGGCCAACGTCCTGACTTTC | CASSPIAGAGANVLTF | . | . | TRBJ2-6 | TRBV7-3
TGCGCCAGCAGCTTTCGACAGAGCTCCTATAATTCACCCCTCCACTTT | CASSFRQSSYNSPLHF | . | . | TRBJ1-6 | TRBV5-1